A selection of T cell receptor beta chains follows, all from one sample in a study of Ad26.COV2.S vaccination and SARS-CoV-2 variants. TCRdb's copy holds only in-frame clones and misses some; the assay was immunoSEQ multiplex PCR. The table lists roughly 450,000 clones, 80% to 95% of them singletons. The specimen comprised peripheral blood, sampled in a trial of Ad26.COV2.S vaccine versus placebo. The source is a person between 18 and 60 years old who received the Ad26.COV2.S COVID-19 vaccine or a placebo. The CDR3 runs from the conserved cysteine through the conserved F or W. A D gene is named only where the DNA matches it firmly. A row's size may be missing; if present it is once, few, many or a size class.

v_call: TRBV2; d_call: TRBD2; j_call: TRBJ2-7; clone_size: NA; cdr3_nt: TGTGCCAGCAGCCCCCCCGGACTAGCGGGAGGGGACGAGCAGTACTTC; cdr3_aa: CASSPPGLAGGDEQYF
v_call: TRBV19; d_call: NA; j_call: TRBJ2-7; clone_size: many; cdr3_nt: TGTGCCAGTAGTATGGACCAATCCTACGAGCAGTACTTC; cdr3_aa: CASSMDQSYEQYF
v_call: TRBV11-2; d_call: NA; j_call: TRBJ2-7; clone_size: NA; cdr3_nt: TGTGCCAGCAGCTTGGGGATAGGAGCTTCCTACGAGCAGTACTTC; cdr3_aa: CASSLGIGASYEQYF
v_call: TRBV29-1; d_call: TRBD1; j_call: TRBJ2-7; clone_size: NA; cdr3_nt: TGCAGCGTTGAGACAGGGAAGGCCTACGAGCAGTACTTC; cdr3_aa: CSVETGKAYEQYF
v_call: TRBV5-1; d_call: NA; j_call: TRBJ1-1; clone_size: NA; cdr3_nt: TGCGCCAGCAGCTTGGGGCAAATGAACACTGAAGCTTTCTTT; cdr3_aa: CASSLGQMNTEAFF
v_call: TRBV27; d_call: TRBD1; j_call: TRBJ2-1; clone_size: NA; cdr3_nt: TGTGCCAGCAGCCGGACAGGTACTAGAGGGGAGCAGTTCTTC; cdr3_aa: CASSRTGTRGEQFF
v_call: TRBV9; d_call: NA; j_call: TRBJ2-4; clone_size: NA; cdr3_nt: TGTGCCAGCAGCGAGAGGGGTGGGGTAGGGCCACTAGCCAAAAACATTCAGTACTTC; cdr3_aa: CASSERGGVGPLAKNIQYF
v_call: TRBV5-6; d_call: NA; j_call: TRBJ2-3; clone_size: NA; cdr3_nt: TGTGCCAGCAGCTTATTCGGAGGGGGAAACACAGATACGCAGTATTTT; cdr3_aa: CASSLFGGGNTDTQYF
v_call: TRBV4-1; d_call: TRBD2; j_call: TRBJ2-2; clone_size: NA; cdr3_nt: TGCGCCAGCAGCCAAGTACCAGCGGGGATCGGGGAGCTGTTTTTT; cdr3_aa: CASSQVPAGIGELFF
v_call: TRBV7-9; d_call: NA; j_call: TRBJ1-2; clone_size: NA; cdr3_nt: TGTGCCAGCAGCTTAGGGAAAAACTATGGCTACACCTTC; cdr3_aa: CASSLGKNYGYTF
v_call: TRBV4-3; d_call: NA; j_call: TRBJ1-1; clone_size: NA; cdr3_nt: TGCGCCAGTAGGAGAGGAGGGTGGGGCACTGAAGCTTTCTTT; cdr3_aa: CASRRGGWGTEAFF
v_call: TRBV7-9; d_call: TRBD1; j_call: TRBJ2-3; clone_size: once; cdr3_nt: TGTGCCAGCAGTGAACAGGGGCGCCCAGATACGCAGTATTTT; cdr3_aa: CASSEQGRPDTQYF
v_call: TRBV7-9; d_call: NA; j_call: TRBJ2-7; clone_size: NA; cdr3_nt: TGTGCCAGCAGCTTAGGTCGGGGAATTTTCTACGAGCAGTACTTC; cdr3_aa: CASSLGRGIFYEQYF
v_call: TRBV19; d_call: TRBD1; j_call: TRBJ1-1; clone_size: few; cdr3_nt: TGTGCCAGTAGTCGGGACAGGGAACTCCGGAACACTGAAGCTTTCTTT; cdr3_aa: CASSRDRELRNTEAFF
v_call: TRBV5-1; d_call: TRBD1; j_call: TRBJ1-4; clone_size: few; cdr3_nt: TGCGCCAGCAGCTCCCAATCTTCTCCGGGACAGGGGAGCGTAAAACTGTTTTTT; cdr3_aa: CASSSQSSPGQGSVKLFF
v_call: TRBV7-7; d_call: NA; j_call: TRBJ2-1; clone_size: NA; cdr3_nt: TGTGCCAGCAGCTTAAATGGGATGGGCCGCATGTTCTTC; cdr3_aa: CASSLNGMGRMFF